Sequencing of this T cell receptor beta chain was carried out in a study of regulatory T cells in long-lasting Graves disease. Overall study: Over 5 years on antithyroid drugs plus positive TSH receptor antibodies marked Graves' disease as persistent. The study's findings and limits: Newly diagnosed Graves' patients had higher TCR diversity than persistent ones.

The V end was cut by 6 bases, the J end by 0 bases, with 15 bases between. CDR1 is SGHNT and CDR2 is YENEEA in the germline V gene. The CDR3 extends over 16 amino acids. Regarding time point: persistent/refractory GD, antithyroid drugs over 5 years with positive TRAb. The authors made the TCR library using RNA they extracted from PBMCs. Sequencing libraries for TCR beta were prepared with iRepertoire HTBI primers and Arm-PCR of CDR3 regions. In the authors' workflow: In the combined samples, 50 to 75 TRBV and 14 TRBJ segments were identified. Via MiXCR, TCRdb re-called the multiplex PCR reads, giving one row per CDR3 protein. The V and J calls reflect TCRdb's pipeline rather than the authors' work. This table holds 350,000 to 450,000 distinct CDR3 sequences, less than 25% found once. Ten or more counts support this clonotype. The antigen remains undetermined.

The TCR was taken from a female donor with Graves disease. Here the sequenced sample was peripheral blood mononuclear cells (PBMCs), taken when the disease was refractory, from a patient treated with antithyroid drugs. V is TRBV11-3 and J is TRBJ2-4; D possibly corresponds to TRBD2 (6 bases). The CDR3 sequence: CASRSMEGLAKNIQYF. CDR3 nucleotides: TGTGCCAGCAGGTCAATGGAGGGACTAGCCAAAAACATTCAGTACTTC.